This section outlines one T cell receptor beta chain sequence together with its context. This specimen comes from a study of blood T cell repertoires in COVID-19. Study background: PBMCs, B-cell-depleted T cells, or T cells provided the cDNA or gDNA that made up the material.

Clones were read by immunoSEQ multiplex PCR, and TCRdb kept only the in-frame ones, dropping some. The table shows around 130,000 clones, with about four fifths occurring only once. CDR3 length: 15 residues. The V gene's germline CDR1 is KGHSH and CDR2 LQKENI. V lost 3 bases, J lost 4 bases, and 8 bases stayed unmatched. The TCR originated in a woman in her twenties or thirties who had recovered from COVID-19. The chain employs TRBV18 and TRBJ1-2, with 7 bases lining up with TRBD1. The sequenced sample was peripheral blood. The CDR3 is CASSPTTGTGYGYTF. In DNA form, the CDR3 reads TGTGCCAGCTCACCCACGACAGGGACCGGCTATGGCTACACCTTC.